This T cell receptor beta chain was recorded in a study of T cell repertoires in cytomegalovirus infection. Study information: Public TCR beta signatures marked donors with CMV infection and the matching HLA. Broader study findings: CMV-specific HLA-C-restricted TCR beta clonotypes dominated the ex vivo response.

This clonotype was seen repeatedly, ten times or more. The antigen remains undetermined. The CDR3 totals 15 residues. V was clipped by 6 bases and J by 4 bases; unmatched bases: 8. In germline, CDR1 is SGHTA, CDR2 FQGNSA. TCRdb passed the reads through MiXCR, listing each CDR3 protein once. The sample consists of under 850,000 distinct CDR3 sequences, 35% of them appearing once. The chain couples TRBV7-2 to TRBJ2-3; 9 nucleotides agree with TRBD2. The clonotype originates from a human donor in good health (CMV status not recorded). Some clones in this sample may be carry-over from other donors' samples. Input material: PBMCs. CDR3 in amino acids: CASSLGGRAADTQYF. CDR3 DNA: TGTGCCAGCAGTCTGGGCGGGAGGGCCGCAGATACGCAGTATTTT.